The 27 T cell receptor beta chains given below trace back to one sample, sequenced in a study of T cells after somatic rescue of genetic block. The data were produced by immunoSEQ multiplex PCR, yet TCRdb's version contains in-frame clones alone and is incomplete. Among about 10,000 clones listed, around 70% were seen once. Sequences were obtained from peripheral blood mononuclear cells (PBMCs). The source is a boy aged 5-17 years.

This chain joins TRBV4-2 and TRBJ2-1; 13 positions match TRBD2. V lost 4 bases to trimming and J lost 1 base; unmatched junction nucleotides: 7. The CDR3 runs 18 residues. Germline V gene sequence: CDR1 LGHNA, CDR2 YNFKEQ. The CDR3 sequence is CASSLTSGGSISYNEQFF. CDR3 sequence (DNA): TGTGCCAGCAGCCTGACTAGCGGGGGGTCTATTTCCTACAATGAGCAGTTCTTC.

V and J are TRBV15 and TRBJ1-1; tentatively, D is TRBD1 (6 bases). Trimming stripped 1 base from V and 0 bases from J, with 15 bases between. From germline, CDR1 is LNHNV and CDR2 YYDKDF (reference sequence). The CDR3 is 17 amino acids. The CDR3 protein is CATSRGRAGVMNTEAFF. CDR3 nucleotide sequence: TGTGCCACCAGCAGAGGCAGGGCAGGGGTCATGAACACTGAAGCTTTCTTT.

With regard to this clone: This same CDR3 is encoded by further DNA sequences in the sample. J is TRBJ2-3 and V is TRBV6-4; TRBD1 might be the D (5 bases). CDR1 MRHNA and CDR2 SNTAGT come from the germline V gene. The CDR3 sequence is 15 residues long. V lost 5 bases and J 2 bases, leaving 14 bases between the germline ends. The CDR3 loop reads CASSPQGQPTDTQYF. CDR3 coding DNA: TGTGCCAGCAGTCCTCAAGGACAACCCACAGATACGCAGTATTTT.

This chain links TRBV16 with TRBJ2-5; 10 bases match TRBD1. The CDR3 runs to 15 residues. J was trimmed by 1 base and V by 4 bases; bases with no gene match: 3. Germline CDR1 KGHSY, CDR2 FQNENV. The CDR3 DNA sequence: TGTGCCAGCAGCCCCCGGGACAGGGGCCAAGAGACCCAGTACTTC. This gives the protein CASSPRDRGQETQYF.

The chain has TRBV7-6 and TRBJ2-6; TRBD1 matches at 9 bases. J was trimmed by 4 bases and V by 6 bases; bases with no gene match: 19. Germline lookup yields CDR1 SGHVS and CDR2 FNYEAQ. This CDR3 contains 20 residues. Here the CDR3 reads CASSFTTRDRVVSGANVLTF. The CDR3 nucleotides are TGTGCCAGCAGTTTTACTACCCGGGACAGGGTGGTATCCGGGGCCAACGTCCTGACTTTC.

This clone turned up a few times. CDR3 region: CASSYLAGVTDTQYF. The CDR3 DNA is TGTGCCAGCAGTTATCTAGCGGGAGTCACAGATACGCAGTATTTT. The chain has TRBV27 and TRBJ2-3, with 10 bases identical to TRBD2. The trim removed 4 bases at V and 2 bases at J, leaving 3 bases unmatched. The germline gives CDR1 MNHEY, CDR2 SMNVEV (reference sequence). The CDR3 runs 15 residues.

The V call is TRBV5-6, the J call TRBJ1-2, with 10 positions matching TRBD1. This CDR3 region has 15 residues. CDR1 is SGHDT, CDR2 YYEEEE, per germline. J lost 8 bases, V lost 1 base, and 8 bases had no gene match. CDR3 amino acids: CASSLPGTGARGYTF. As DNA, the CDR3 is TGTGCCAGCAGCTTGCCCGGGACAGGGGCGCGCGGCTACACCTTC.

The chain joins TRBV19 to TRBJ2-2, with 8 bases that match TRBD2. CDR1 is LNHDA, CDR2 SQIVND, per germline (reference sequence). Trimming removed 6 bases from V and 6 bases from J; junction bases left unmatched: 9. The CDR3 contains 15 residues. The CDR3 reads CASRVSGSIAGELFF. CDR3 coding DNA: TGTGCCAGTAGGGTAAGCGGGAGTATCGCCGGGGAGCTGTTTTTT.

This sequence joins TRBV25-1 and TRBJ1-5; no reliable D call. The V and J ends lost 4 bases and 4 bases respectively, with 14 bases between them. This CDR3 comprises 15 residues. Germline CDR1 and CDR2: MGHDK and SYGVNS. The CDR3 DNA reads TGTGCCAGCAGTGGCCGAATAGACGGAAATCAGCCCCAGCATTTT. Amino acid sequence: CASSGRIDGNQPQHF.

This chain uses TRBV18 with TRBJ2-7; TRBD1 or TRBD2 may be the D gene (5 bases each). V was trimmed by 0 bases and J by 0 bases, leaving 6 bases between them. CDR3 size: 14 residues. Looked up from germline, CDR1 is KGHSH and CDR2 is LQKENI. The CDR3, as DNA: TGTGCCAGCTCACCACCGGGGGTCTCCTACGAGCAGTACTTC. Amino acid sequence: CASSPPGVSYEQYF.

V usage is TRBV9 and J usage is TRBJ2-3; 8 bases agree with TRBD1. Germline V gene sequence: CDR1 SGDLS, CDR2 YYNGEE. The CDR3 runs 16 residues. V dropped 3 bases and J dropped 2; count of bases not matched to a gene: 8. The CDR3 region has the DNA TGTGCCAGCAGCGAGGGGACAGGTTTGGTCACAGATACGCAGTATTTT. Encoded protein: CASSEGTGLVTDTQYF.

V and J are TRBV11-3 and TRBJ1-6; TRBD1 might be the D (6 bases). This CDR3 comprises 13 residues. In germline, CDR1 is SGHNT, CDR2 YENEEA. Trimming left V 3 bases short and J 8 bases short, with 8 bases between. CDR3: CASSLNRDSPLHF. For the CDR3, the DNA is TGTGCCAGCAGCTTGAACAGGGATTCACCCCTCCACTTT.

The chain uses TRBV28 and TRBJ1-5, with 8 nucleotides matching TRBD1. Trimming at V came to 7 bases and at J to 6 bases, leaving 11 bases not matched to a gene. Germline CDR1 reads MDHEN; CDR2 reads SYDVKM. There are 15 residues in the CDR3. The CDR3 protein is CASIKGQGRGQPQHF. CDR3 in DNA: TGTGCCAGCATAAAAGGACAGGGACGGGGTCAGCCCCAGCATTTT. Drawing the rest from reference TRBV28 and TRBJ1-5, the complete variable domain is DVKVTQSSRYLVKRTGEKVFLECVQDMDHENMFWYRQDPGLGLRLIYFSYDVKMKEKGDIPEGYSVSREKKERFSLILESASTNQTSMYLCASIKGQGRGQPQHFGDGTRLSIL.

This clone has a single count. The CDR3 nucleotides are TGCGCCAGCAGTGAGTCCCAAGGACTAGCGGGGTCTAGCACAGATACGCAGTATTTT. Residues: CASSESQGLAGSSTDTQYF. This sequence joins TRBV10-1 and TRBJ2-3, with TRBD2 matching over 12 bases. The CDR3 covers 19 residues. CDR1 is WNHNN and CDR2 is SYGVQD in the germline V gene (reference sequence). The V segment lost 0 bases and the J segment 0 bases; nucleotides outside the gene matches: 7.

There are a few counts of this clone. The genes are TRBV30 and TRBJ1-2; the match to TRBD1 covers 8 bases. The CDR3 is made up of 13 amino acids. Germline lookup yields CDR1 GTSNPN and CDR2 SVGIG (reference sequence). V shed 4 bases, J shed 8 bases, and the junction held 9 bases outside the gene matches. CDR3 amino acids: CAWTRGQGEGYTF. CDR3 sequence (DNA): TGTGCCTGGACCAGAGGACAGGGCGAAGGCTACACCTTC.

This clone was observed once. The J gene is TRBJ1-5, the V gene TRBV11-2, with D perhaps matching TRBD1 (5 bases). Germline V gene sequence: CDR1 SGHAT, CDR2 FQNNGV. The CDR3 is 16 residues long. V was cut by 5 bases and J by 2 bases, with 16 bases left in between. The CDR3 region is CASSQRGWQRNQPQHF. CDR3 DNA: TGTGCCAGCAGCCAAAGGGGTTGGCAGCGCAATCAGCCCCAGCATTTT.

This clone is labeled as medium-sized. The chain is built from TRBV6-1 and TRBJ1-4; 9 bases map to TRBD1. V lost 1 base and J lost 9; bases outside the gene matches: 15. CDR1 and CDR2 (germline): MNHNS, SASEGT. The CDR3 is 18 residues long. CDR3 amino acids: CASSEEGQQGAGEKKLFF. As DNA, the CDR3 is TGTGCCAGCAGTGAAGAGGGGCAACAGGGGGCTGGGGAGAAAAAACTGTTTTTT.

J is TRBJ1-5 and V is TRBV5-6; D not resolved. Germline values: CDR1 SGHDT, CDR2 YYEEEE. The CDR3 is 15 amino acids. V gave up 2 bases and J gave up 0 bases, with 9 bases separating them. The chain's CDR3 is CASSFLAYSNQPQHF. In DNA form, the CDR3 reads TGTGCCAGCAGCTTTCTGGCTTATAGCAATCAGCCCCAGCATTTT.

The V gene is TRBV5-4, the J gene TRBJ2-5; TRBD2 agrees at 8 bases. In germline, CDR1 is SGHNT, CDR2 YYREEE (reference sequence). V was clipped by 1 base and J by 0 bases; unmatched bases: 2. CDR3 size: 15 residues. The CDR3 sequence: CASSLRGGYQETQYF. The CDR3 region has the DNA TGTGCCAGCAGCTTGCGGGGGGGATACCAAGAGACCCAGTACTTC.

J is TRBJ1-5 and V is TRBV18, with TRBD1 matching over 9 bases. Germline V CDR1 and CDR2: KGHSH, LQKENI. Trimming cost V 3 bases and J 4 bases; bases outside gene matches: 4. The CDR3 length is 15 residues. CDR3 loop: CASSPDRGLNQPQHF. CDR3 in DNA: TGTGCCAGCTCACCGGACAGGGGACTTAATCAGCCCCAGCATTTT.

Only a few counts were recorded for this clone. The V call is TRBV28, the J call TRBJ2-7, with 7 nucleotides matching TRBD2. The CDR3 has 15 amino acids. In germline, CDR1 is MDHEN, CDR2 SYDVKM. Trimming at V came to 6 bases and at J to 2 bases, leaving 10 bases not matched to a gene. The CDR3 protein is CASRPYASGAYEQYF. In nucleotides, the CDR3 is TGTGCCAGCAGACCTTATGCTAGCGGAGCCTACGAGCAGTACTTC.

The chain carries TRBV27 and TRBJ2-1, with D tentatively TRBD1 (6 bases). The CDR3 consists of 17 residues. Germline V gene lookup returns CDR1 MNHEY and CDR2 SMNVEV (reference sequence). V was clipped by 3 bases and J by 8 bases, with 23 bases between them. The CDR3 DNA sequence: TGTGCCAGCAGTTTTATTAAGCGAGCGGACAGTCTTTATGAGCAGTTCTTC. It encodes CASSFIKRADSLYEQFF.

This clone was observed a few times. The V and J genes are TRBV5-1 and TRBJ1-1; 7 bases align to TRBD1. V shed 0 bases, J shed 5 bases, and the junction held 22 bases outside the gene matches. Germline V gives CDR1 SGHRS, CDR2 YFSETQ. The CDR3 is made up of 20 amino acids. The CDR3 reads CASSLGAPRRGPMGRTEAFF. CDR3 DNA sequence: TGCGCCAGCAGCTTGGGGGCCCCGAGGAGGGGGCCAATGGGCAGGACTGAAGCTTTCTTT.

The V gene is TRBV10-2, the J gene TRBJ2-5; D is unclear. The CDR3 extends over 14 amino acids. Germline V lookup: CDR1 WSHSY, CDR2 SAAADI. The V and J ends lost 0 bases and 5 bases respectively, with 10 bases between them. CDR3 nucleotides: TGCGCCAGCAGTGAGTCCTCGGCGCGGGAGACCCAGTACTTC. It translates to CASSESSARETQYF.

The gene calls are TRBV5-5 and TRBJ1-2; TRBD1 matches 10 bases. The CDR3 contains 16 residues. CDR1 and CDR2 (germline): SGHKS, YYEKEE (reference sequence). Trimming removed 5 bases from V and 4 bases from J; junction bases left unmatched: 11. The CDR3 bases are TGTGCCAGCAGTACCCACGGGACAGGGGCCCTCTATGGCTACACCTTC. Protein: CASSTHGTGALYGYTF.

The CDR3 DNA follows: TGTGCCAGCAGTCTAGTAGGGGAGATTTATGGCTACACCTTC. This translates into CASSLVGEIYGYTF. The V call is TRBV28, the J call TRBJ1-2; tentatively, D is TRBD1 (5 bases). V lost 5 bases and J lost 5, with 15 bases in between. The CDR3 is made up of 14 amino acids. Germline V CDR1 and CDR2: MDHEN, SYDVKM.

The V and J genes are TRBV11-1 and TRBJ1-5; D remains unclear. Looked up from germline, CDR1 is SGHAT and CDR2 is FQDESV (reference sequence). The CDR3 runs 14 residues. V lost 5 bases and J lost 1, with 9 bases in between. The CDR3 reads CASSPWGSNQPQHF. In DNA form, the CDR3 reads TGTGCCAGCAGCCCTTGGGGAAGCAATCAGCCCCAGCATTTT. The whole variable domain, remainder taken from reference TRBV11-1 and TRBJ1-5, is EAEVAQSPRYKITEKSQAVAFWCDPISGHATLYWYRQILGQGPELLVQFQDESVVDDSQLPKDRFSAERLKGVDSTLKIQPAELGDSAMYLCASSPWGSNQPQHFGDGTRLSIL.